This paragraph covers one T cell receptor beta chain sequence. These data come from a study of blood T cell repertoires in COVID-19. Study-level information: Specimens from acute and convalescent COVID-19 originated in the United States, Italy and Spain. The analysed material was cDNA or gDNA that came from T cells, B-cell-depleted T cells, or PBMCs.

Germline assignment: CDR1 GTSNPN and CDR2 SVGIG (reference sequence). The CDR3 extends over 14 amino acids. Trimming cost V 2 bases and J 0 bases, with 11 bases left between them. In the original processing: By means of reference gene primer amplification, nucleated cell counts were estimated. Assay: immunoSEQ multiplex PCR; the TCRdb copy retains only in-frame clones and omits some. From that table come the V and J calls and clone size; the DNA was used to work out D and trimming. The table includes some 250,000 clones, roughly 85% detected once. The receptor was isolated from a woman aged 18-29 years with acute or convalescent COVID-19. The sample taken for sequencing was peripheral blood. This chain links TRBV30 with TRBJ2-7, with D possibly matching TRBD1 (6 bases). The CDR3 DNA reads TGTGCCTGGAGTAGGGACATACTCTCCTACGAGCAGTACTTC. Amino acids: CAWSRDILSYEQYF.